This TCR beta chain derives from a study of blood T cells in healthy people across ages. V was cut by 2 bases and J by 6 bases, with 17 bases left in between. The CDR3 spans 17 residues. Germline V gene sequence: CDR1 MGHRA, CDR2 YSYEKL. Study results and caveats: It was the long-lived donors that had more naive CD4+ cells and higher diversity than aged donors. In older individuals, TCR beta diversity per million T cells was lower, falling roughly linearly with age.

Sample-barcoded 5' priming and a J-beta primer mix drove a second PCR of roughly 6 to 12 cycles. TCRdb reprocessed the 5' RACE reads with MiXCR, giving one entry per CDR3 protein. The sample shows about 1,400,000 distinct CDR3 sequences, around two fifths of them seen only once. With respect to this clonotype: Antigen specificity is unknown.

The chain carries TRBV4-1 and TRBJ1-6; D remains unclear. Sequenced: blood. This receptor was taken from a woman between 18 and 29 years old in good health. In DNA, the CDR3 is TGCGCCAGCAGCCAACTCTCCGGCGGGTCGGGTAATTCACCCCTCCACTTT. Translated, it gives CASSQLSGGSGNSPLHF.